This T cell receptor beta chain comes out of a study of type 1 regulatory T cells. Overall study context: This in vitro CD4 product, T-allo10, is enriched for Tr1 cells and alloantigen-specific.

TCRdb processed the reads anew with MiXCR; each CDR3 protein has one entry. The table records 80,000 to 100,000 distinct CDR3 sequences, 30% to 35% of them present only once. The CDR3 spans 14 residues. Trimming cost V 3 bases and J 0 bases, with 7 bases left between them. CDR1 SGHTS and CDR2 YDEGEE come from the germline V gene. The material sequenced was CD4+ T cells, either the whole sample or a sorted fraction (not recorded which). The TCR sequence derives from a human donor in good health. V is TRBV5-8 and J is TRBJ2-1; a weak D match, TRBD2 (6 bases). CDR3 amino acids: CASSWRVSYNEQFF. Here the CDR3 DNA reads TGTGCCAGCAGCTGGAGGGTCTCCTACAATGAGCAGTTCTTC.